This T cell receptor (beta chain) was recovered during a study of cytomegalovirus exposure and HLA in healthy donors. The study, taken as a whole, reports: According to a later analysis, donors in an Asian-associated ancestry cluster reportedly had fewer N-insertions than the roughly 720-donor mean. Accurate prediction of HLA-A and HLA-B alleles (for most subjects) was reportedly achieved from TCR beta sequences. Later analysis suggested most CMV-associated TCR beta chains were HLA-restricted.

V was clipped by 5 bases and J by 5 bases; unmatched bases: 6. Germline V gene data show CDR1 as PRHDT and CDR2 as FYEKMQ (reference sequence). This CDR3 region has 13 residues. As concerns this clone: Its cognate antigen is unknown.

Amplification used 60 Vbeta primers and 13 Jbeta primers. Clones were read by immunoSEQ multiplex PCR, and TCRdb kept only the in-frame ones, dropping some. The sample records about 170,000 clones, more than 60% being singletons. Nominally healthy donors provided the samples, though records likely missed some immune exposures. The chain is built from TRBV13 and TRBJ2-7, with 7 bases that match TRBD2. Specimen: PBMCs. The receptor's source is a human donor in good health. The CDR3 protein is CASSGEGKDEQYF. The CDR3 nucleotides read TGTGCCAGCAGCGGGGAGGGGAAGGACGAGCAGTACTTC.